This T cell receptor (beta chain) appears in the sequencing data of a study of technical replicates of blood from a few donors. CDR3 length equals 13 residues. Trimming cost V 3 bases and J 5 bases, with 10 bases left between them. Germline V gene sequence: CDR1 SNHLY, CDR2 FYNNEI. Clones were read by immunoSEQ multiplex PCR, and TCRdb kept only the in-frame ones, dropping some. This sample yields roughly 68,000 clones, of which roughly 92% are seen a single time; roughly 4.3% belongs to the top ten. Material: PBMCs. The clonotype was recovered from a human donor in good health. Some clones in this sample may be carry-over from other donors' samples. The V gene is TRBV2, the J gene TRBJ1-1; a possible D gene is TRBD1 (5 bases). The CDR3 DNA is TGTGCCAGCAGTGATTTTGGGGGGACTGAAGCTTTCTTT. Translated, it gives CASSDFGGTEAFF.